A single sample gave rise to the 28 T cell receptor beta chains below, sequenced in a study of OX40 agonist ivuxolimab in advanced cancers. Profiling relied on immunoSEQ multiplex PCR, and the TCRdb table lists in-frame clones only, not all of them. Of roughly 68,000 clones in the sample, roughly 90% were seen once. Source: CD4+ or CD8+ T cells sorted from blood, taken in a trial of the OX40 agonist ivuxolimab. These receptors came from an adult with an advanced solid tumor such as melanoma, head and neck, liver or kidney cancer.

The chain couples TRBV4-2 to TRBJ1-5, with D tentatively TRBD1 (6 bases). Germline CDR1 and CDR2: LGHNA and YNFKEQ. The CDR3 contains 14 residues. V was pared by 2 bases and J by 7 bases, with 12 bases between. This chain's CDR3 is CASSQSRGAQPQHF. Written as DNA, the CDR3 is TGTGCCAGCAGCCAAAGTAGGGGGGCCCAGCCCCAGCATTTT.

The chain is built from TRBV19 and TRBJ2-2; D remains unclear. V lost 4 bases and J 0 bases, leaving 6 bases between the germline ends. The CDR3 is 14 residues long. Germline-derived CDR1 and CDR2 are LNHDA and SQIVND (reference sequence). CDR3 DNA: TGTGCCAGTAGTACGTTGGCGAACACCGGGGAGCTGTTTTTT. It yields the protein CASSTLANTGELFF.

The chain's CDR3 is CASSFDGLAHNEQFF. CDR3 coding DNA: TGCGCCAGCAGCTTCGACGGACTCGCCCACAATGAGCAGTTCTTC. This chain joins TRBV5-1 and TRBJ2-1, with TRBD2 as a possible D gene (5 bases). Germline V lookup: CDR1 SGHRS, CDR2 YFSETQ. There are 15 residues in the CDR3. V lost 2 bases, J lost 5 bases, and 14 bases lay in between.

V gene TRBV6-6 combines with J gene TRBJ2-7; tentatively, D is TRBD1 (6 bases). Germline V CDR1 and CDR2: MNHNY, SVGAGI (reference sequence). V dropped 2 bases and J dropped 3 bases, with 14 bases sitting between them. This CDR3 has 15 amino acids. CDR3 loop: CASSYGWGTNYEQYF. CDR3 nucleotides: TGTGCCAGCAGTTACGGCTGGGGGACAAACTACGAGCAGTACTTC.

This chain joins TRBV9 and TRBJ2-1; D gene unclear. Trimming took off 1 base at V and 8 bases at J, with 16 bases between the two ends. The germline V gene encodes CDR1 SGDLS and CDR2 YYNGEE. The CDR3 extends over 15 amino acids. The CDR3 bases are TGTGCCAGCAGCGTAAGTGATCGGAGTACAGATGAGCAGTTCTTC. Translation: CASSVSDRSTDEQFF.

This clone was detected once. The genes are TRBV10-1 and TRBJ1-4; D is perhaps TRBD1 (5 bases). Looked up from germline, CDR1 is WNHNN and CDR2 is SYGVQD (reference sequence). The V and J ends lost 0 bases and 4 bases respectively, with 6 bases between them. This CDR3 has 14 residues. The CDR3 loop reads CASSESGLNEKLFF. In DNA form, the CDR3 reads TGCGCCAGCAGTGAGTCGGGACTTAATGAAAAACTGTTTTTT.

This chain uses TRBV19 with TRBJ1-4, with 7 bases aligning to TRBD1. J lost 3 bases, V lost 8 bases, and 6 bases had no gene match. Germline CDR1 and CDR2: LNHDA and SQIVND (reference sequence). This CDR3 region has 14 residues. The CDR3 nucleotides read TGTGCCAGTGAAGGGACAGCTGCTAATGAAAAACTGTTTTTT. Encoded protein: CASEGTAANEKLFF.

This sequence joins TRBV19 and TRBJ2-2, with D maybe TRBD1 (6 bases). V lost 5 bases and J lost 0, with 13 bases in between. CDR1 is LNHDA and CDR2 is SQIVND in the germline V gene (reference sequence). The CDR3 contains 16 residues. DNA for the CDR3: TGTGCCAGTAGTCCTCTACAGGGCGCGAACACCGGGGAGCTGTTTTTT. Its translation is CASSPLQGANTGELFF.

CDR3 protein: CASSSQVGELFF. In DNA form, the CDR3 reads TGTGCCAGCAGTTCACAGGTCGGGGAGCTGTTTTTT. The rearrangement links TRBV27 to TRBJ2-2; maybe TRBD1 (5 bases). V shed 4 bases and J shed 7 bases, with 7 bases lying between them. Germline lookup yields CDR1 MNHEY and CDR2 SMNVEV (reference sequence). The CDR3 loop spans 12 amino acids.

The gene calls are TRBV21-1 and TRBJ2-3; TRBD2, as called in the table, went unchecked against the DNA. TRBV21-1 is classified as a pseudogene. The CDR3 covers 12 residues. The CDR3 DNA sequence: TGTGCCAGCAGCATTCGGGGAGATACGCAGTATTTT. It yields the protein CASSIRGDTQYF.

This chain uses TRBV27 with TRBJ2-1; 10 bases match TRBD2. The CDR3 is made up of 15 amino acids. Trimming took 6 bases from V and 7 from J; bases not matched to a gene: 9. CDR1 and CDR2 from the germline V gene are MNHEY and SMNVEV (reference sequence). CDR3 DNA sequence: TGTGCCAGCAGCCGGGGACTAGCGACCAGAAATGAGCAGTTCTTC. Translated, it gives CASSRGLATRNEQFF.

The rearrangement joins TRBV6-6 to TRBJ1-3; 8 bases map to TRBD1. Germline assignment: CDR1 MNHNY and CDR2 SVGAGI (reference sequence). Losses at the gene ends were 5 bases for V and 4 bases for J; bases not matched to a gene: 4. This CDR3 contains 14 residues. CDR3: CASSPDRDGNTIYF. As DNA, the CDR3 is TGTGCCAGCAGTCCGGACAGGGACGGAAACACCATATATTTT.

J is TRBJ1-5 and V is TRBV14; 9 bases align to TRBD1. The CDR3 length is 17 residues. With 4 bases clipped from V and 3 bases from J, the junction kept 10 bases outside the gene matches. CDR1 and CDR2 from the germline V gene are SGHDN and FVKESK. The CDR3 loop reads CASSLPKRTGANQPQHF. CDR3 in DNA: TGTGCCAGCAGCCTACCAAAGAGGACAGGGGCCAATCAGCCCCAGCATTTT.

This clone was recorded once. This chain connects TRBV6-5 to TRBJ1-1, with TRBD1 identical over 8 bases. J gave up 2 bases and V 6 bases, and 8 bases lay outside the gene matches. The CDR3 covers 15 residues. Germline loops: CDR1 MNHEY, CDR2 SVGAGI. CDR3 sequence: CASRPSQGVNTEAFF. CDR3 bases: TGTGCCAGCAGACCCTCACAGGGGGTCAACACTGAAGCTTTCTTT.

This rearrangement joins TRBV19 to TRBJ2-3; 9 nucleotides agree with TRBD2. The CDR3 extends over 16 amino acids. CDR1 and CDR2 (germline): LNHDA, SQIVND (reference sequence). V was clipped by 3 bases and J by 2 bases; unmatched bases: 6. The chain's CDR3 is CASSMRLAGNTDTQYF. CDR3 coding DNA: TGTGCCAGTAGTATGCGGCTAGCGGGAAACACAGATACGCAGTATTTT.

V is TRBV18 and J is TRBJ2-1; no reliable D call. Trimming cost V 0 bases and J 5 bases, with 8 bases left between them. The CDR3 consists of 14 residues. From germline, CDR1 is KGHSH and CDR2 LQKENI. CDR3 DNA: TGTGCCAGCTCACCACCGAGGCCCCACAATGAGCAGTTCTTC. Its translation: CASSPPRPHNEQFF. Full variable domain (outside the CDR3, taken from reference TRBV18 and TRBJ2-1): NAGVMQNPRHLVRRRGQEARLRCSPMKGHSHVYWYRQLPEEGLKFMVYLQKENIIDESGMPKERFSAEFPKEGPSILRIQQVVRGDSAAYFCASSPPRPHNEQFFGPGTRLTVL.

The chain uses TRBV30 and TRBJ2-1; 8 nucleotides match TRBD2. The germline gives CDR1 GTSNPN, CDR2 SVGIG (reference sequence). CDR3 length equals 16 residues. V lost 0 bases to trimming and J lost 8 bases; unmatched junction nucleotides: 12. The CDR3: CAWSVQVLADGYEQFF. In DNA, the CDR3 is TGTGCCTGGAGTGTACAGGTACTAGCGGATGGTTATGAGCAGTTCTTC.

The chain joins TRBV6-1 to TRBJ2-1; 10 nucleotides match TRBD2. CDR1 is MNHNS, CDR2 SASEGT, per germline. The CDR3 spans 14 residues. V was pared by 2 bases and J by 12 bases, with 7 bases of the junction left unmatched. The CDR3, as DNA: TGTGCCAGCAGTGAACTGGTGACTAGCGGGTCGCAGTTCTTC. This gives the protein CASSELVTSGSQFF.

The chain is built from TRBV6-1 and TRBJ2-3; 9 bases line up with TRBD2. V dropped 4 bases and J dropped 4; count of bases not matched to a gene: 12. The germline gives CDR1 MNHNS, CDR2 SASEGT. This CDR3 comprises 17 residues. CDR3 in amino acids: CASSVVGGGARADTQYF. The CDR3 bases are TGTGCCAGCAGTGTCGTAGGCGGGGGGGCCCGGGCAGATACGCAGTATTTT.

The gene calls are TRBV5-6 and TRBJ1-1; D gene unclear. The germline V and J ends were trimmed by 1 base and 7 bases, with 8 bases remaining between them. Germline V gene sequence: CDR1 SGHDT, CDR2 YYEEEE. CDR3 length equals 12 residues. CDR3 in DNA: TGTGCCAGCAGCTTGATGCAGTTTGAAGCTTTCTTT. Residues: CASSLMQFEAFF.

The V gene is TRBV5-1, the J gene TRBJ2-5; no clear D gene. The CDR3 is made up of 14 amino acids. V lost 2 bases to trimming and J lost 1 base, with 9 bases between them. Germline lookup yields CDR1 SGHRS and CDR2 YFSETQ. This chain's CDR3 is CASSFSGSQETQYF. In DNA, the CDR3 is TGCGCCAGCAGCTTTTCAGGCTCCCAAGAGACCCAGTACTTC.

The rearrangement joins TRBV11-2 to TRBJ2-2; TRBD1 aligns across 9 bases. CDR3 size: 19 residues. V shed 5 bases, J shed 4 bases, and the junction held 17 bases outside the gene matches. The germline V gene has CDR1 SGHAT and CDR2 FQNNGV. The CDR3, as DNA: TGTGCCAGCAGCCGACAGCGTGGGACAGGGAGAGGTATCACCGGGGAGCTGTTTTTT. Its translation is CASSRQRGTGRGITGELFF.

J is TRBJ2-5 and V is TRBV6-6, with D unresolved. This CDR3 is 14 amino acids long. The V gene lost 2 bases and the J gene lost 1 base, with 8 bases spanning the gap. Germline V gene lookup returns CDR1 MNHNY and CDR2 SVGAGI (reference sequence). CDR3 region: CASSYGQFQETQYF. The CDR3 region has the DNA TGTGCCAGCAGTTACGGGCAGTTCCAAGAGACCCAGTACTTC.

This chain links TRBV15 with TRBJ2-7, with 8 bases fitting TRBD1. Per germline, CDR1 LNHNV and CDR2 YYDKDF (reference sequence). The CDR3 sequence is 15 residues long. V shed 2 bases, J shed 5 bases, and the junction held 8 bases outside the gene matches. The CDR3 bases are TGTGCCACCAGCAGAATCCGACAGGGGATCGACGAGCAGTACTTC. It translates to CATSRIRQGIDEQYF.

The V gene is TRBV5-6, the J gene TRBJ1-6; 7 bases line up with TRBD1. Germline trimming cut 0 bases from V and 10 bases from J; bases unmatched to any gene: 4. This CDR3 has 14 amino acids. CDR1 and CDR2 (germline): SGHDT, YYEEEE. The CDR3 spells CASSLGQGLSPLHF. The CDR3 nucleotides read TGTGCCAGCAGCTTGGGACAGGGATTGTCACCCCTCCACTTT.

J is TRBJ2-1 and V is TRBV6-1, with 8 nucleotides matching TRBD2. V dropped 4 bases and J dropped 3; count of bases not matched to a gene: 8. Germline V gives CDR1 MNHNS, CDR2 SASEGT. The CDR3 contains 16 residues. The CDR3 DNA is TGTGCCAGCAGTGGATCCAGCGGGAGTCTCTACAATGAGCAGTTCTTC. Protein product: CASSGSSGSLYNEQFF.

This rearrangement joins TRBV6-1 to TRBJ2-1, with D possibly being TRBD1 or TRBD2 (6 bases each). The ends were cut back, 10 bases at V and 5 bases at J, with 18 bases in the middle. Germline CDR1 MNHNS, CDR2 SASEGT. The CDR3 has 14 residues. CDR3: CATLASGAHNEQFF. The CDR3 region has the DNA TGTGCCACCCTTGCTTCGGGGGCTCACAATGAGCAGTTCTTC.

This chain connects TRBV2 to TRBJ1-5; no clear D. The CDR3 sequence is 15 residues long. Germline assignment: CDR1 SNHLY and CDR2 FYNNEI. The V end lost 5 bases, the J end lost 3 bases, and 14 bases lay between the germline ends. The DNA of the CDR3 is TGTGCCAGCAGTCGGGGAGGGTGGGACAATCAGCCCCAGCATTTT. The encoded protein is CASSRGGWDNQPQHF.